Shown below are 28 T cell receptor beta chains from a single sample sequenced in a study of blood T cell repertoires in COVID-19 (dated by TCRdb to 2019 to 2021). The library was produced with the immunoSEQ multiplex PCR assay. Drawn from immuneACCESS, this table holds only the in-frame rearrangements with V and J called that TCRdb kept. Clones are partly lost; checked studies trace under half to an unresolved V gene and leave the rest unexplained. A total of a few hundred thousand clones appear in this sample, around 87% of them only once. Together, the top ten hold 3.6% of the sample. The sample comprised peripheral blood. The source is a young man with active or convalescent COVID-19.

The CDR3 protein is CASNNPHSTGDYGYTF. The CDR3 DNA follows: TGTGCCAGTAACAACCCCCACTCGACAGGGGACTATGGCTACACCTTC. The chain uses TRBV19 and TRBJ1-2; 8 nucleotides agree with TRBD1. Germline CDR1 and CDR2: LNHDA and SQIVND (reference sequence). V lost 7 bases to trimming and J lost 3 bases; unmatched junction nucleotides: 13. This CDR3 is 16 amino acids long.

The chain combines TRBV5-1 with TRBJ1-1; possible D gene TRBD1, 5 bases. In germline, CDR1 is SGHRS, CDR2 YFSETQ. The CDR3 is made up of 15 amino acids. Trimming removed 1 base from V and 0 bases from J, with 10 bases in between. Here the CDR3 reads CASSLLAGMNTEAFF. The CDR3 DNA reads as TGCGCCAGCAGCTTGCTTGCAGGGATGAACACTGAAGCTTTCTTT.

V usage is TRBV5-1 and J usage is TRBJ1-5; 8 bases align to TRBD1. The CDR3 consists of 14 residues. In germline, CDR1 is SGHRS, CDR2 YFSETQ. V was pared by 4 bases and J by 6 bases, with 6 bases of the junction left unmatched. This chain's CDR3 is CASSIGQGGQPQHF. The CDR3 nucleotides read TGCGCCAGCAGCATCGGACAGGGCGGTCAGCCCCAGCATTTT.

CDR3 sequence reads: CSASGKETQYF. CDR3 nucleotide sequence: TGCAGTGCTAGCGGGAAAGAGACCCAGTACTTC. The genes are TRBV20-1 and TRBJ2-5; a weak D match, TRBD2 (5 bases). The V end was cut by 3 bases, the J end by 3 bases, with 5 bases between. This CDR3 has 11 amino acids. CDR1 and CDR2 from the germline V gene are DFQATT and SNEGSKA (reference sequence).

This clone has only a few counts. V is TRBV5-6 and J is TRBJ1-1; no reliable D call. V was pared by 4 bases and J by 3 bases, with 4 bases between. The CDR3 loop spans 11 amino acids. Germline CDR1 reads SGHDT; CDR2 reads YYEEEE. This chain's CDR3 is CASSLYTEAFF. CDR3 bases: TGTGCCAGCAGCCTGTACACTGAAGCTTTCTTT. The full variable domain, rest sourced from reference TRBV5-6 and TRBJ1-1, is DAGVTQSPTHLIKTRGQQVTLRCSPKSGHDTVSWYQQALGQGPQFIFQYYEEEERQRGNFPDRFSGHQFPNYSSELNVNALLLGDSALYLCASSLYTEAFFGQGTRLTVV.

This clone was seen a handful of times. This chain uses TRBV19 with TRBJ2-7; 10 nucleotides line up with TRBD1. The CDR3 runs to 16 residues. From germline, CDR1 is LNHDA and CDR2 SQIVND (reference sequence). The J segment lost 0 bases and the V segment lost 3 bases, leaving 5 bases of the junction unmatched. CDR3 sequence reads: CASSIPGTGASYEQYF. As DNA, the CDR3 is TGTGCCAGTAGTATTCCGGGGACAGGGGCCTCCTACGAGCAGTACTTC.

The chain employs TRBV11-3 and TRBJ2-1, with TRBD1 matching over 7 bases. V shed 6 bases and J 7 bases; nucleotides not matched to a gene: 9. The CDR3 spans 14 residues. Germline CDR1 is SGHNT and CDR2 is YENEEA. DNA for the CDR3: TGTGCCAGCAGAAAAACCCGGGACAGTAATGAGCAGTTCTTC. Residues: CASRKTRDSNEQFF.

This chain joins TRBV18 and TRBJ1-4; possible D gene TRBD1, 6 bases. The CDR3 contains 14 residues. Trimming left V 6 bases short and J 7 bases short, with 15 bases between. Germline values: CDR1 KGHSH, CDR2 LQKENI. The CDR3 is CASSQFDRSEKLFF. CDR3 coding DNA: TGTGCCAGCTCGCAATTTGACAGGAGTGAAAAACTGTTTTTT. The variable domain in full, completed from reference TRBV18 and TRBJ1-4, reads NAGVMQNPRHLVRRRGQEARLRCSPMKGHSHVYWYRQLPEEGLKFMVYLQKENIIDESGMPKERFSAEFPKEGPSILRIQQVVRGDSAAYFCASSQFDRSEKLFFGSGTQLSVL.

This rearrangement joins TRBV5-1 to TRBJ2-1; the D gene is possibly TRBD2 (5 bases). From germline, CDR1 is SGHRS and CDR2 YFSETQ. The CDR3 loop spans 13 amino acids. Deletions cut 1 base from V and 8 bases from J, with 10 bases between. CDR3 loop: CASSLTGSDEQFF. DNA for the CDR3: TGCGCCAGCAGCTTGACGGGGAGCGATGAGCAGTTCTTC.

The gene calls are TRBV6-1 and TRBJ2-7, with 7 bases identical to TRBD2. Germline CDR1 is MNHNS and CDR2 is SASEGT. This CDR3 contains 13 residues. Losses at the gene ends were 2 bases for V and 4 bases for J; bases not matched to a gene: 2. CDR3 bases: TGTGCCAGCAGTGAATCGCGGGAGTACGAGCAGTACTTC. Translating gives CASSESREYEQYF.

V gene TRBV2 combines with J gene TRBJ2-1, with D perhaps matching TRBD2 (7 bases). The CDR3 is 16 amino acids. Germline-derived CDR1 and CDR2 are SNHLY and FYNNEI. V lost 5 bases and J lost 3, with 17 bases in between. CDR3 loop: CASSHGGGAGYNEQFF. CDR3 in DNA: TGTGCCAGCAGTCATGGGGGGGGCGCCGGCTACAATGAGCAGTTCTTC.

The chain has TRBV9 and TRBJ2-7; D not resolved. The ends were cut back, 0 bases at V and 3 bases at J, with 13 bases in the middle. Germline V lookup: CDR1 SGDLS, CDR2 YYNGEE. The CDR3 sequence is 15 residues long. The CDR3 region has the DNA TGTGCCAGCAGCGTAGGGCCGCTGATTGACTACGAGCAGTACTTC. It is translated as CASSVGPLIDYEQYF.

This rearrangement joins TRBV6-2 or TRBV6-3 to TRBJ1-5; TRBD1 is a possible D gene (6 bases). The CDR3 is 15 residues long. Per the germline V gene, CDR1 is MNHEY and CDR2 is SVGEGT. Trimming removed 2 bases from V and 2 bases from J, with 10 bases in between. The CDR3 bases are TGTGCCAGCAGTTACAGGGGGAAAGGCAATCAGCCCCAGCATTTT. This codes for CASSYRGKGNQPQHF.

The gene calls are TRBV5-4 and TRBJ2-3; D is perhaps TRBD2 (7 bases). This CDR3 region has 15 residues. Germline CDR1 and CDR2: SGHNT and YYREEE (reference sequence). V was shortened by 4 bases and J by 1 base, with 13 bases between the two germline ends. The CDR3 loop is CASSRGGSRTDTQYF. The DNA for the CDR3 is TGTGCCAGCAGCAGGGGGGGGAGCCGCACAGATACGCAGTATTTT.

The rearrangement joins TRBV28 to TRBJ2-1; TRBD2 matches 8 bases. V was pared by 6 bases and J by 4 bases, with 8 bases of the junction left unmatched. The CDR3 runs 15 residues. The germline CDR1 and CDR2 sequences are MDHEN and SYDVKM. The CDR3, as DNA: TGTGCCAGCAGCCCCGGGACTAGTACTTACAATGAGCAGTTCTTC. It is translated as CASSPGTSTYNEQFF.

This clone was seen a few times. This chain uses TRBV19 with TRBJ1-4; D is ambiguous. With 3 bases removed from V and 3 bases from J, the gap between germline ends came to 8 bases. Per the germline V gene, CDR1 is LNHDA and CDR2 is SQIVND (reference sequence). The CDR3 is 14 amino acids. The CDR3 nucleotides read TGTGCCAGTAGTATGAGCACAGCTAATGAAAAACTGTTTTTT. Translated: CASSMSTANEKLFF.

The chain uses TRBV2 and TRBJ1-2, with D uncertain. V was shortened by 10 bases and J by 8 bases, with 14 bases between the two germline ends. CDR1 and CDR2 (germline): SNHLY, FYNNEI. This CDR3 is built from 11 residues. CDR3 region: CAIDDREGYTF. The CDR3 coding sequence is TGTGCCATCGACGACCGGGAGGGCTACACCTTC. Complete variable domain (other parts from reference TRBV2 and TRBJ1-2): EPEVTQTPSHQVTQMGQEVILRCVPISNHLYFYWYRQILGQKVEFLVSFYNNEISEKSEIFDDQFSVERPDGSNFTLKIRSTKLEDSAMYFCAIDDREGYTFGSGTRLTVV.

This clone is a singleton in its sample. This chain joins TRBV4-1 and TRBJ1-2, with D possibly TRBD1 on 5 matching bases. CDR3 size: 15 residues. Trimming stripped 1 base from V and 4 bases from J, with 13 bases between. Germline CDR1 is MGHRA and CDR2 is YSYEKL. CDR3 DNA: TGCGCCAGCAGCCAAGTTCCTAGGGACTTCTATGGCTACACCTTC. This translates into CASSQVPRDFYGYTF.

The chain uses TRBV7-2 and TRBJ2-7; weak D call: TRBD1 (6 bases). V lost 5 bases, J lost 8 bases, and 19 bases lay in between. This CDR3 spans 14 amino acids. Germline assignment: CDR1 SGHTA and CDR2 FQGNSA. The CDR3 DNA sequence: TGTGCCAGCAGCCCGGGGCCAGGGGAACTCAAGCAGTACTTC. Amino acid sequence: CASSPGPGELKQYF.

The rearrangement uses TRBV9 and TRBJ2-2, with 7 positions matching TRBD2. CDR1 and CDR2 from the germline V gene are SGDLS and YYNGEE. The ends lost 2 bases at V and 5 bases at J; junction bases unmatched: 9. The CDR3 spans 16 residues. As DNA, the CDR3 is TGTGCCAGCAGCGTGGAAGCGGGAACTTATACCGGGGAGCTGTTTTTT. Its translation: CASSVEAGTYTGELFF.

The genes are TRBV3-1 (or the pseudogene TRBV3-2) and TRBJ2-5; D ambiguous. From germline, CDR1 is LGHDT and CDR2 YNNKEL (reference sequence). The CDR3 consists of 12 residues. V lost 3 bases and J 5 bases, leaving 7 bases between the germline ends. In DNA, the CDR3 is TGTGCCAGCAGCCAGGGCTGGGAGACCCAGTACTTC. Translating it yields CASSQGWETQYF.

This sequence joins TRBV6-4 and TRBJ2-7, with D possibly TRBD2 on 6 matching bases. Germline assignment: CDR1 MRHNA and CDR2 SNTAGT. The CDR3 sequence is 14 residues long. Trimming shortened V by 4 bases and J by 2 bases, and 12 bases separated the two germline ends. The CDR3 nucleotides are TGTGCCAGCAGTGTGGCGGGGTTGACCTACGAGCAGTACTTC. It encodes CASSVAGLTYEQYF.

The rearrangement uses TRBV19 and TRBJ2-2; 7 bases agree with TRBD2. V lost 5 bases and J lost 4; bases outside the gene matches: 4. This CDR3 contains 14 residues. Germline CDR1 LNHDA, CDR2 SQIVND (reference sequence). CDR3 coding DNA: TGTGCCAGTAGTCGGGACTATAGCACCGGGGAGCTGTTTTTT. This sequence encodes CASSRDYSTGELFF.

The chain couples TRBV5-6 to TRBJ1-6; D is perhaps TRBD1 (6 bases). V shed 4 bases and J shed 7 bases, with 15 bases lying between them. The CDR3 is 15 residues long. Germline V CDR1 and CDR2: SGHDT, YYEEEE. The CDR3 here is CASSPGDTTNSPLHF. The CDR3 bases are TGTGCCAGCAGCCCAGGGGACACCACCAATTCACCCCTCCACTTT. Complete variable domain (other parts from reference TRBV5-6 and TRBJ1-6): DAGVTQSPTHLIKTRGQQVTLRCSPKSGHDTVSWYQQALGQGPQFIFQYYEEEERQRGNFPDRFSGHQFPNYSSELNVNALLLGDSALYLCASSPGDTTNSPLHFGNGTRLTVT.

V gene TRBV28 combines with J gene TRBJ1-2; tentative D call: TRBD1 (6 bases). This CDR3 region has 14 residues. Germline V gene lookup returns CDR1 MDHEN and CDR2 SYDVKM. V was pared by 7 bases and J by 6 bases, with 18 bases between. The CDR3 region is CASMPGQNTNGYTF. The CDR3 coding sequence is TGTGCCAGCATGCCGGGACAAAATACGAATGGCTACACCTTC.

The chain couples TRBV19 to TRBJ1-3; D remains ambiguous. Germline V CDR1 and CDR2: LNHDA, SQIVND (reference sequence). The V gene lost 4 bases and the J gene lost 4 bases, with 8 bases spanning the gap. The CDR3 is made up of 13 amino acids. CDR3 DNA sequence: TGTGCCAGTAGTAGGCTCCCAGGAAACACCATATATTTT. Translation gives CASSRLPGNTIYF.

The rearrangement uses TRBV9 and TRBJ1-5; possibly TRBD1 for D (5 bases). The CDR3 spans 16 residues. Trimming stripped 4 bases from V and 7 bases from J, with 21 bases between. Germline V gives CDR1 SGDLS, CDR2 YYNGEE. The CDR3 DNA sequence: TGTGCCAGCAGCCGAGCCCCCGGCAGGGTCGGCCAGCCCCAGCATTTT. Translated, it gives CASSRAPGRVGQPQHF. Using reference TRBV9 and TRBJ1-5 for the parts outside the CDR3, the full variable domain is DSGVTQTPKHLITATGQRVTLRCSPRSGDLSVYWYQQSLDQGLQFLIQYYNGEERAKGNILERFSAQQFPDLHSELNLSSLELGDSALYFCASSRAPGRVGQPQHFGDGTRLSIL.

This clone was detected once. The chain recombines TRBV28 with TRBJ1-2; no reliable D call. The germline gives CDR1 MDHEN, CDR2 SYDVKM. This CDR3 contains 13 residues. V lost 4 bases to trimming and J lost 7 bases, with 13 bases between them. CDR3 nucleotide sequence: TGTGCCAGCAGTTCGGCGAGTTCGGGTGGCTACACCTTC. Protein sequence: CASSSASSGGYTF.